This record concerns one TCR beta chain sequence. Its antigen is currently unknown. The source of the sample is a study of T cell repertoires in ileal Crohn's disease. Germline CDR1 is SGHVS and CDR2 is FQNEAQ. V trimming: 2 bases; J trimming: 5 bases; junction bases outside the gene matches: 8. The CDR3 has 15 amino acids. The repertoire was sequenced with immunoSEQ multiplex PCR; TCRdb's copy has only in-frame clones and lacks some. The data show thousands of clones, with approximately 85% seen just once and 9.7% held by the top ten. Study-wide results and limits: Clonality above 26.8% at surgery always came with endoscopic recurrence. Sorted CD8 T cells held more high-frequency clones than CD4.

The clonotype originates from an adult with Crohn's disease. This sequence joins TRBV7-8 and TRBJ1-2; 7 bases are shared with TRBD1. Input material: ileal tissue. The CDR3 DNA sequence: TGTGCCAGCAGCTTAAAGGGGGCGATTTTATATGGCTACACCTTC. It codes for CASSLKGAILYGYTF. Filled out from reference TRBV7-8 and TRBJ1-2, the complete variable domain reads GAGVSQSPRYKVAKRGQDVALRCDPISGHVSLFWYQQALGQGPEFLTYFQNEAQLDKSGLPSDRFFAERPEGSVSTLKIQRTQQEDSAVYLCASSLKGAILYGYTFGSGTRLTVV.